One and the same sample provided the 13 T cell receptor beta chains below, sequenced in a study of blood T cell repertoires in COVID-19. Measured with immunoSEQ multiplex PCR; TCRdb has only the in-frame clones, and not every one. This table holds 150,000 to 200,000 clones, about nine tenths found once. Input material: peripheral blood. These receptors were taken from a woman aged 45 to 65 with acute or convalescent COVID-19.

V is TRBV4-1 and J is TRBJ1-4; 9 nucleotides line up with TRBD1. V lost 1 base, J lost 6 bases, and 6 bases stayed unmatched. CDR3 length equals 16 residues. Germline V gene lookup returns CDR1 MGHRA and CDR2 YSYEKL. The CDR3, as DNA: TGCGCCAGCAGCCAAGCAACAGGGGGCGTTTATGAAAAACTGTTTTTT. Translation: CASSQATGGVYEKLFF.

This rearrangement joins TRBV2 to TRBJ1-2; 8 bases align to TRBD1. V lost 6 bases and J lost 8; bases outside the gene matches: 11. The CDR3 spans 14 residues. Germline V lookup: CDR1 SNHLY, CDR2 FYNNEI. The CDR3 region has the DNA TGTGCCAGCAGGCCGACAGGGGACTTGAGCGGCTACACCTTC. This sequence encodes CASRPTGDLSGYTF. Combining the CDR3 with reference TRBV2 and TRBJ1-2 gives the whole variable domain EPEVTQTPSHQVTQMGQEVILRCVPISNHLYFYWYRQILGQKVEFLVSFYNNEISEKSEIFDDQFSVERPDGSNFTLKIRSTKLEDSAMYFCASRPTGDLSGYTFGSGTRLTVV.

The chain employs TRBV20-1 and TRBJ2-7; 8 bases fit TRBD2. V shed 6 bases and J 3 bases; nucleotides not matched to a gene: 1. This CDR3 spans 11 amino acids. Germline loops: CDR1 DFQATT, CDR2 SNEGSKA (reference sequence). CDR3 sequence: CSAGGDYEQYF. The CDR3 DNA reads TGCAGTGCCGGGGGGGACTACGAGCAGTACTTC.

This chain links TRBV19 with TRBJ1-5; no firm D call. Per germline, CDR1 LNHDA and CDR2 SQIVND (reference sequence). The CDR3 contains 14 residues. The V gene lost 1 base and the J gene lost 7 bases, with 11 bases spanning the gap. The CDR3 DNA is TGTGCCAGTAGTATAGGGCGAGGGTGGCAGCCCCAGCATTTT. It encodes CASSIGRGWQPQHF. Using reference TRBV19 and TRBJ1-5 for the parts outside the CDR3, the full variable domain is DGGITQSPKYLFRKEGQNVTLSCEQNLNHDAMYWYRQDPGQGLRLIYYSQIVNDFQKGDIAEGYSVSREKKESFPLTVTSAQKNPTAFYLCASSIGRGWQPQHFGDGTRLSIL.

This clone has just one count. Germline is not matched at one junction end, which may reflect a read error. The chain employs TRBV29-1 and TRBJ2-3; 16 nucleotides match TRBD2. This CDR3 contains 16 residues. Germline assignment: CDR1 SQVTM and CDR2 ANQGSEA. CDR3: CSIDGTSGRAPDTQYF. DNA of the CDR3: TGCAGCATTGATGGGACTAGCGGGAGGGCCCCAGATACGCAGTATTTT.

This clone was seen only once. J is TRBJ1-1 and V is TRBV3-1 (or the pseudogene TRBV3-2), with D possibly TRBD1 on 6 matching bases. Trimming took 1 base from V and 1 from J, leaving 19 bases between them. The germline gives CDR1 LGHDT, CDR2 YNNKEL (reference sequence). The CDR3 has 18 residues. The CDR3 sequence: CASSQVDSPLGKNTEAFF. The CDR3 nucleotides read TGTGCCAGCAGCCAAGTGGACAGCCCTTTAGGGAAGAACACTGAAGCTTTCTTT.

V usage is TRBV30 and J usage is TRBJ2-1; D may match TRBD1 or TRBD2 (6 bases each). In germline, CDR1 is GTSNPN, CDR2 SVGIG (reference sequence). The CDR3 runs 14 residues. Trimming left V 5 bases short and J 3 bases short, with 14 bases between. DNA of the CDR3: TGTGCCTGGGGAGGGGGGCCCCTCTACAATGAGCAGTTCTTC. It codes for CAWGGGPLYNEQFF.

The chain employs TRBV5-1 and TRBJ2-1; no clear D gene. Per germline, CDR1 SGHRS and CDR2 YFSETQ. Trimming took off 5 bases at V and 4 bases at J, with 10 bases between the two ends. The CDR3 runs 13 residues. CDR3 protein: CASSPVEYNEQFF. CDR3 nucleotides: TGCGCCAGCAGTCCGGTGGAGTACAATGAGCAGTTCTTC.

The rearrangement uses TRBV7-2 and TRBJ2-5; 11 positions match TRBD1. V gave up 4 bases and J gave up 5 bases; unmatched junction bases: 3. Germline V CDR1 and CDR2: SGHTA, FQGNSA. This CDR3 has 14 residues. The CDR3 reads CASSWDRGRETQYF. The CDR3 nucleotides read TGTGCCAGCAGCTGGGACAGGGGGAGGGAGACCCAGTACTTC.

This clone was seen just once. The rearrangement links TRBV11-3 to TRBJ1-2; possible D gene TRBD1, 5 bases. This CDR3 is 15 amino acids long. Trimming took off 3 bases at V and 6 bases at J, with 17 bases between the two ends. Germline V gene lookup returns CDR1 SGHNT and CDR2 YENEEA. The CDR3 loop reads CASSLAGLTGDGYTF. The CDR3 bases are TGTGCCAGCAGCTTGGCGGGGCTTACCGGGGATGGCTACACCTTC.

The chain combines TRBV15 with TRBJ2-5, with TRBD2 as a possible D gene (6 bases). The germline V gene encodes CDR1 LNHNV and CDR2 YYDKDF (reference sequence). The ends were cut back, 0 bases at V and 0 bases at J, with 11 bases in the middle. There are 16 residues in the CDR3. The CDR3 here is CATSRDLEGYQETQYF. CDR3 nucleotides: TGTGCCACCAGCAGAGATCTGGAGGGCTACCAAGAGACCCAGTACTTC.

This rearrangement joins TRBV27 to TRBJ2-7; TRBD1 matches at 8 bases. Germline CDR1 and CDR2: MNHEY and SMNVEV (reference sequence). This CDR3 has 14 amino acids. After removal of 6 bases from V and 3 bases from J, the junction contained 7 bases not matched to a gene. CDR3 sequence: CASRNPGTGYEQYF. The CDR3 region has the DNA TGTGCCAGCAGGAACCCGGGGACAGGCTACGAGCAGTACTTC.

The chain carries TRBV7-6 and TRBJ2-2; 11 positions match TRBD2. This CDR3 contains 18 residues. V was clipped by 1 base and J by 3 bases; unmatched bases: 7. Looked up from germline, CDR1 is SGHVS and CDR2 is FNYEAQ. In DNA form, the CDR3 reads TGTGCCAGCAGCTTAGTCTCTAGCGGGGGGAGTTACACCGGGGAGCTGTTTTTT. Amino acid sequence: CASSLVSSGGSYTGELFF.